A selection of T cell receptor beta chains follows, all from one sample in a study of T-cell memory formation after mild COVID-19. TCRdb reanalysed the 5' RACE reads using MiXCR and keeps one entry per CDR3 protein. The sample lists about 470,000 distinct CDR3 sequences; around 27% were seen once. Material: PBMCs or a T cell subset sorted from them (not recorded which). The receptor source for this set is an adult woman who had mild COVID-19 (a few samples of this study predate the infection). Cell type and time point are not known. The CDR3 runs from the conserved cysteine through the conserved F or W. D genes are given only for firm matches. The size entry is marked missing in some rows and otherwise reads once, few, many or a size class.

TRBV6-5	TRBJ1-2	.	TRBD1	CATRRDREYGYTF	TGTGCCACTCGCCGGGACAGAGAATATGGCTACACCTTC
TRBV11-2	TRBJ2-3	many	.	CASSPPGEADTQYF	TGTGCCAGCAGCCCCCCGGGCGAGGCAGATACGCAGTATTTT
TRBV20-1	TRBJ1-4	.	.	CSARDPRDPGTEKLFF	TGCAGTGCTAGAGATCCCCGGGACCCTGGTACTGAAAAACTGTTTTTT
TRBV7-6	TRBJ1-5	.	TRBD1	CASSPGTDQPQHF	TGTGCCAGCAGCCCTGGGACAGATCAGCCCCAGCATTTT
TRBV2	TRBJ2-3	.	.	CASSELTPGDTQYF	TGTGCCAGCAGTGAATTGACTCCAGGTGATACGCAGTATTTT
TRBV6-5	TRBJ2-3	.	TRBD2	CASSYSPTSGADTQYF	TGTGCCAGCAGTTACTCCCCGACTAGCGGGGCGGATACGCAGTATTTT
TRBV12-3/TRBV12-4	TRBJ1-2	few	.	CASSSAGGYTF	TGTGCCAGCAGTTCCGCTGGGGGCTACACCTTC
TRBV5-1	TRBJ1-1	.	.	CASSLVSLARNTEAFF	TGCGCCAGCAGCTTGGTGAGTCTGGCCAGGAACACTGAAGCTTTCTTT
TRBV20-1	TRBJ1-2	few	TRBD1	CSASPGGALGYTF	TGCAGTGCTAGCCCAGGGGGGGCGCTCGGCTACACCTTC
TRBV5-1	TRBJ2-2	many	TRBD2	CASSRIGTRMVGELFF	TGCGCCAGCTCGCGCATCGGGACTAGAATGGTCGGGGAGCTGTTTTTT
TRBV27	TRBJ2-2	.	.	CASSLRGTRYTGELFF	TGTGCCAGCAGTTTACGGGGGACGAGGTACACCGGGGAGCTGTTTTTT
TRBV24-1	TRBJ2-1	.	.	CATSGVASESEQFF	TGTGCCACCAGTGGGGTAGCATCTGAGTCTGAGCAGTTCTTC
TRBV21-1	TRBJ1-4	.	.	CASNPGQEALLMKNCFF	.
TRBV19	TRBJ1-1	.	.	CASSIYMGGRNTEAFF	TGTGCCAGTAGTATCTATATGGGGGGTCGGAACACTGAAGCTTTCTTT
TRBV5-1	TRBJ2-7	few	.	CASSQGQLFYEQYF	TGCGCCAGCAGCCAAGGACAGTTGTTCTACGAGCAGTACTTC
TRBV4-3	TRBJ2-7	.	.	CASSQGELALDEQYF	TGCGCCAGCAGCCAAGGGGAACTAGCATTGGACGAGCAGTACTTC
TRBV5-1	TRBJ1-1	.	.	CASSPDLASQNTEAFF	TGCGCCAGCAGCCCGGATCTCGCATCTCAAAACACTGAAGCTTTCTTT
TRBV7-7	TRBJ2-7	.	TRBD1	CASSLDRETEQYF	TGTGCTAGCAGCTTAGACAGGGAAACCGAGCAGTACTTC
TRBV20-1	TRBJ2-7	.	TRBD2	CSARPASGGEQYF	TGCAGTGCTAGGCCGGCTTCCGGGGGGGAGCAGTACTTC
TRBV27	TRBJ2-1	few	TRBD1	CASSPWAGGGVMLNEQFF	TGTGCCAGCAGTCCGTGGGCAGGGGGCGGAGTCATGTTAAATGAGCAGTTCTTC
TRBV4-1	TRBJ1-2	few	.	CASSQRIIRTQGDGYTF	TGCGCCAGCAGCCAGAGAATAATTCGCACTCAGGGAGATGGCTACACCTTC
TRBV7-2	TRBJ2-2	.	TRBD2	CASSLVAGAGGELFF	TGTGCCAGCAGCTTAGTAGCGGGAGCTGGCGGGGAGCTGTTTTTT
TRBV7-9	TRBJ2-5	many	.	CASSIGTVQETQYF	TGTGCCAGCAGCATCGGGACGGTACAAGAGACCCAGTACTTC
TRBV15	TRBJ1-4	.	TRBD1	CATSRPRGPRQPEIEKLFF	TGTGCCACCAGCAGACCGAGGGGGCCAAGACAGCCCGAAATTGAAAAACTGTTTTTT
TRBV27	TRBJ1-2	few	.	CASSSNRELGYGYTF	TGTGCCAGCAGTTCGAACAGGGAACTCGGCTATGGCTACACCTTC